These 28 T cell receptor beta chains share one sample of origin, sequenced in a study of OX40 agonist ivuxolimab in advanced cancers. Assay used: immunoSEQ multiplex PCR; TCRdb lists only in-frame clones, some missing. The sample carries 55,000 to 65,000 clones, 86% recorded once. Specimen: CD4+ or CD8+ T cells sorted from blood, collected in a trial of the OX40 agonist ivuxolimab. The receptors here all came from an adult with an advanced solid tumor such as melanoma, head and neck, liver or kidney cancer.

The chain links TRBV2 to TRBJ1-2; D not certain. The V gene's germline CDR1 is SNHLY and CDR2 FYNNEI. The CDR3 totals 12 residues. Trimming left V 4 bases short and J 1 base short, with 4 bases between. CDR3 in amino acids: CASSALNYGYTF. The CDR3 bases are TGTGCCAGCAGTGCACTTAACTATGGCTACACCTTC.

The chain has TRBV11-2 and TRBJ2-3; 7 nucleotides align to TRBD2. There are 15 residues in the CDR3. Germline lookup yields CDR1 SGHAT and CDR2 FQNNGV. Unmatched junction bases numbered 6, after V lost 4 bases and J lost 2 bases. CDR3 protein: CASSSGSGATDTQYF. Here the CDR3 DNA reads TGTGCCAGCAGCTCCGGGAGCGGGGCCACAGATACGCAGTATTTT.

The V call is TRBV5-6, the J call TRBJ2-7; the D is unclear. Germline V lookup: CDR1 SGHDT, CDR2 YYEEEE. V shed 0 bases and J shed 4 bases, with 8 bases lying between them. This CDR3 has 13 residues. The CDR3 nucleotides are TGTGCCAGCAGCTTGGGAACGGAATACGAGCAGTACTTC. Translation gives CASSLGTEYEQYF.

The chain has TRBV6-4 and TRBJ2-3; 7 bases match TRBD2. There are 14 residues in the CDR3. V dropped 3 bases and J dropped 6; count of bases not matched to a gene: 6. Germline-derived CDR1 and CDR2 are MRHNA and SNTAGT. In nucleotides, the CDR3 is TGTGCCAGCAGTGAGACGGGGGGATATGATACGCAGTATTTT. Amino acids: CASSETGGYDTQYF.

The J gene is TRBJ1-5, the V gene TRBV15; 8 bases map to TRBD1. Germline loops: CDR1 LNHNV, CDR2 YYDKDF (reference sequence). The CDR3 consists of 14 residues. V trimming: 3 bases; J trimming: 3 bases; junction bases outside the gene matches: 1. The CDR3 DNA reads as TGTGCCACCAGCAGGGGACAGGACAATCAGCCCCAGCATTTT. It translates to CATSRGQDNQPQHF.

The CDR3 region is CASSFRAEQYF. Written as DNA, the CDR3 is TGTGCCAGCAGCTTCAGGGCCGAGCAGTACTTC. V and J are TRBV7-9 and TRBJ2-7, with a possible D match to TRBD1 (5 bases). Germline CDR1 reads SEHNR; CDR2 reads FQNEAQ (reference sequence). This CDR3 contains 11 residues. Trimming removed 3 bases from V and 6 bases from J, with 6 bases in between. Looking up the rest from reference TRBV7-9 and TRBJ2-7 gives the full variable domain: DTGVSQNPRHKITKRGQNVTFRCDPISEHNRLYWYRQTLGQGPEFLTYFQNEAQLEKSRLLSDRFSAERPKGSFSTLEIQRTEQGDSAMYLCASSFRAEQYFGPGTRLTVT.

The chain couples TRBV19 to TRBJ1-6, with a possible D match to TRBD1 (6 bases). V gave up 4 bases and J gave up 5 bases, with 12 bases separating them. The CDR3 sequence is 15 residues long. In germline, CDR1 is LNHDA, CDR2 SQIVND (reference sequence). The CDR3 reads CASSRQADHNSPLHF. The CDR3, as DNA: TGTGCCAGTAGTAGACAGGCGGATCATAATTCACCCCTCCACTTT.

By share, this clone ranks as medium-sized. The chain has TRBV6-6 and TRBJ1-5; maybe TRBD1 (6 bases). The CDR3 spans 14 residues. Trimming removed 6 bases at V and 4 bases at J, with 13 bases between. Per the germline V gene, CDR1 is MNHNY and CDR2 is SVGAGI (reference sequence). The CDR3: CASSYNRVNQPQHF. In DNA, the CDR3 is TGTGCCAGCAGCTATAACAGGGTGAATCAGCCCCAGCATTTT.

The chain recombines TRBV5-6 with TRBJ1-2; D perhaps matches TRBD1 (6 bases). V shed 0 bases and J shed 4 bases, with 13 bases lying between them. Germline V CDR1 and CDR2: SGHDT, YYEEEE. The CDR3 length is 15 residues. As DNA, the CDR3 is TGTGCCAGCAGCTTGGCAGGGGACCTCTTCTATGGCTACACCTTC. Protein product: CASSLAGDLFYGYTF.

This chain links TRBV6-1 with TRBJ2-5, with 7 bases matching TRBD1. CDR3 size: 16 residues. V lost 6 bases to trimming and J lost 4 bases; unmatched junction nucleotides: 14. Germline loops: CDR1 MNHNS, CDR2 SASEGT. This chain's CDR3 is CASSEIPGQFLETQYF. The DNA for the CDR3 is TGTGCCAGCAGCGAAATCCCGGGACAGTTTTTAGAGACCCAGTACTTC.

This chain connects TRBV27 to TRBJ1-5; D not resolved. Trimming took off 5 bases at V and 12 bases at J, with 14 bases between the two ends. The CDR3 runs 12 residues. CDR1 MNHEY and CDR2 SMNVEV come from the germline V gene (reference sequence). The CDR3 loop is CASSKGTGYQHF. CDR3 DNA sequence: TGTGCCAGCAGTAAGGGAACCGGGTACCAGCATTTT.

This chain links TRBV7-3 with TRBJ2-6, with a weak D call TRBD1 (6 bases). V was trimmed by 5 bases and J by 6 bases, leaving 14 bases between them. The CDR3 has 15 amino acids. CDR1 and CDR2 (germline): SGHTA, FQGTGA. DNA for the CDR3: TGTGCCAGCAGCCAGACAGGAACTACGGCCAACGTCCTGACTTTC. Amino acid sequence: CASSQTGTTANVLTF.

The rearrangement uses TRBV11-2 and TRBJ2-2, with no clear D. V shed 1 base and J shed 10 bases, with 7 bases lying between them. The CDR3 is 12 amino acids. Germline CDR1 and CDR2: SGHAT and FQNNGV. Here the CDR3 DNA reads TGTGCCAGCAGCTTAGTGCAAGTGGAGCTGTTTTTT. It specifies CASSLVQVELFF.

This clone occurred once. The rearrangement uses TRBV5-1 and TRBJ1-5, with a possible D match to TRBD1 (5 bases). In germline, CDR1 is SGHRS, CDR2 YFSETQ. V was cut by 0 bases and J by 3 bases, with 10 bases left in between. This CDR3 is 15 amino acids long. CDR3 sequence reads: CASSLVGGDNQPQHF. The CDR3 DNA reads TGCGCCAGCAGCTTGGTTGGAGGGGACAATCAGCCCCAGCATTTT.

Comments on this clone: Sequence at one end of the junction differs from germline and may be a read error. V and J are TRBV6-1 and TRBJ1-5; tentative D call: TRBD1 (6 bases). CDR1 is MNHNS, CDR2 SASEGT, per germline. The CDR3 covers 15 residues. The CDR3: CASIRLGGSDQPQHF. The DNA of the CDR3 is TGTGCCAGCATACGATTAGGGGGTAGCGATCAGCCCCAGCATTTT.

This clone showed up just a few times. This chain links TRBV28 with TRBJ2-1, with TRBD1 matching over 10 bases. Trimming took 5 bases from V and 7 from J; bases not matched to a gene: 11. Looked up from germline, CDR1 is MDHEN and CDR2 is SYDVKM. This CDR3 is built from 16 residues. The CDR3 DNA sequence: TGTGCCAGCAGTCCATGGGGACAGGGGAATAGAAATGAGCAGTTCTTC. Amino acid sequence: CASSPWGQGNRNEQFF. Full variable domain (outside the CDR3, taken from reference TRBV28 and TRBJ2-1): DVKVTQSSRYLVKRTGEKVFLECVQDMDHENMFWYRQDPGLGLRLIYFSYDVKMKEKGDIPEGYSVSREKKERFSLILESASTNQTSMYLCASSPWGQGNRNEQFFGPGTRLTVL.

This rearrangement joins TRBV19 to TRBJ1-2; D gene unclear. Germline V gene lookup returns CDR1 LNHDA and CDR2 SQIVND (reference sequence). Trimming cost V 3 bases and J 7 bases, with 9 bases left between them. The CDR3 is made up of 12 amino acids. CDR3 sequence reads: CASSMDYRGYTF. Here the CDR3 DNA reads TGTGCCAGTAGTATGGACTACCGTGGCTACACCTTC.

The chain links TRBV11-3 to TRBJ1-1; 8 positions agree with TRBD1. Germline CDR1 reads SGHNT; CDR2 reads YENEEA. V dropped 5 bases and J dropped 5; count of bases not matched to a gene: 10. This CDR3 is 15 amino acids long. The CDR3 is CASSKLRGRGTEAFF. DNA for the CDR3: TGTGCCAGCAGCAAACTCAGGGGGCGGGGAACTGAAGCTTTCTTT.

The V and J genes are TRBV28 and TRBJ1-4, with TRBD1 identical over 9 bases. The trim removed 3 bases at V and 7 bases at J, leaving 6 bases unmatched. The V gene's germline CDR1 is MDHEN and CDR2 SYDVKM. CDR3 length: 15 residues. DNA of the CDR3: TGTGCCAGCAGTTTTTCCGGGACAGGGCGTGAAAAACTGTTTTTT. As protein: CASSFSGTGREKLFF.

The rearrangement joins TRBV19 to TRBJ1-1; no reliable D call. Trimming took off 5 bases at V and 0 bases at J, with 7 bases between the two ends. The CDR3 contains 13 residues. Germline assignment: CDR1 LNHDA and CDR2 SQIVND (reference sequence). The CDR3 region has the DNA TGTGCCAGTAGTGACCAGGTGAACACTGAAGCTTTCTTT. Translated: CASSDQVNTEAFF. The entire variable domain, with the rest obtained from reference TRBV19 and TRBJ1-1, is as follows: DGGITQSPKYLFRKEGQNVTLSCEQNLNHDAMYWYRQDPGQGLRLIYYSQIVNDFQKGDIAEGYSVSREKKESFPLTVTSAQKNPTAFYLCASSDQVNTEAFFGQGTRLTVV.

This sequence joins TRBV10-3 and TRBJ2-5; 8 bases line up with TRBD1. Per germline, CDR1 ENHRY and CDR2 SYGVKD. This CDR3 is 14 amino acids long. Unmatched junction bases numbered 5, after V lost 6 bases and J lost 2 bases. The CDR3 is CAISRQGRQETQYF. The CDR3 bases are TGTGCCATCAGCCGACAGGGGCGACAAGAGACCCAGTACTTC.

This chain connects TRBV14 to TRBJ1-1; no clear D. V lost 1 base and J lost 2, with 14 bases in between. Germline V CDR1 and CDR2: SGHDN, FVKESK. CDR3 size: 16 residues. CDR3 protein: CASSQVPDGRNTEAFF. In DNA form, the CDR3 reads TGTGCCAGCAGCCAAGTCCCGGACGGAAGAAACACTGAAGCTTTCTTT.

V gene TRBV9 combines with J gene TRBJ1-2; tentatively, D is TRBD1 (5 bases). This CDR3 comprises 13 residues. The germline gives CDR1 SGDLS, CDR2 YYNGEE. Trimming left V 0 bases short and J 4 bases short, with 7 bases between. Here the CDR3 DNA reads TGTGCCAGCAGCGTAGACGGGGGCTATGGCTACACCTTC. Protein: CASSVDGGYGYTF.

This clone was seen a single time. The V gene is TRBV6-5, the J gene TRBJ2-2; D unresolved. The V end was cut by 8 bases, the J end by 1 base, with 11 bases between. The CDR3 is 14 amino acids. CDR1 MNHEY and CDR2 SVGAGI come from the germline V gene. The CDR3 DNA follows: TGTGCCAGCCTAAGGCGGCAGAACACCGGGGAGCTGTTTTTT. It specifies CASLRRQNTGELFF.

This chain connects TRBV5-4 to TRBJ1-1, with unresolved D. The CDR3 spans 11 residues. Germline CDR1 reads SGHNT; CDR2 reads YYREEE (reference sequence). V gave up 9 bases and J gave up 8 bases, with 14 bases separating them. CDR3 DNA: TGTGCCATCCGAGGACTACGGGAAGCTTTCTTT. Protein product: CAIRGLREAFF.

CDR3 in amino acids: CASSSPPGTSRYTDTQYF. Here the CDR3 DNA reads TGTGCCAGTAGTTCTCCCCCCGGGACTAGCAGATACACAGATACGCAGTATTTT. The gene calls are TRBV19 and TRBJ2-3; 9 nucleotides line up with TRBD2. CDR1 is LNHDA, CDR2 SQIVND, per germline (reference sequence). The ends lost 5 bases at V and 2 bases at J; junction bases unmatched: 14. The CDR3 sequence is 18 residues long.

This clone was recorded a few times. The chain carries TRBV4-1 and TRBJ1-2, with 8 bases that match TRBD1. The CDR3 is made up of 16 amino acids. The germline CDR1 and CDR2 sequences are MGHRA and YSYEKL. The ends lost 4 bases at V and 2 bases at J; junction bases unmatched: 9. CDR3 in amino acids: CASSPTLDRENYGYTF. CDR3 nucleotides: TGCGCCAGCAGCCCTACTTTGGACAGGGAGAACTATGGCTACACCTTC.

V is TRBV5-4 and J is TRBJ1-1, with a tentative D call TRBD1 (5 bases). CDR1 is SGHNT and CDR2 is YYREEE in the germline V gene (reference sequence). This CDR3 has 16 residues. The ends were cut back, 4 bases at V and 1 base at J, with 17 bases in the middle. In DNA form, the CDR3 reads TGTGCCAGCAGCCACGGCGGGGCGTCACCGAACACTGAAGCTTTCTTT. Residues: CASSHGGASPNTEAFF.